Following are 12 T cell receptor beta chains from one sample sequenced in a study of blood T cell repertoires in COVID-19. TCRdb's copy holds only in-frame clones and misses some; the assay was immunoSEQ multiplex PCR. The profile shows around 250,000 clones, 90% of them singletons. The sample consisted of PBMCs or T cells enriched from blood (not recorded which). The receptor set was obtained from a man aged 50-59 years who had been exposed to COVID-19.

This sequence joins TRBV15 and TRBJ1-3; 7 bases are shared with TRBD1. The V and J ends lost 5 bases and 7 bases, in that order; junction bases with no gene match: 11. This CDR3 has 15 amino acids. The germline CDR1 and CDR2 sequences are LNHNV and YYDKDF (reference sequence). The CDR3 nucleotides are TGTGCCACCAGCCTAGACAGGGTTGAGGGTAACACCATATATTTT. Protein sequence: CATSLDRVEGNTIYF.

The chain couples TRBV2 to TRBJ2-1; D gene ambiguous. The germline V gene encodes CDR1 SNHLY and CDR2 FYNNEI. This CDR3 spans 15 amino acids. The V end lost 6 bases, the J end lost 0 bases, and 12 bases lay between the germline ends. The CDR3 here is CASRIDWSSYNEQFF. CDR3 bases: TGTGCCAGCAGGATCGACTGGAGCTCCTACAATGAGCAGTTCTTC. Full variable domain (rest looked up from reference TRBV2 and TRBJ2-1): EPEVTQTPSHQVTQMGQEVILRCVPISNHLYFYWYRQILGQKVEFLVSFYNNEISEKSEIFDDQFSVERPDGSNFTLKIRSTKLEDSAMYFCASRIDWSSYNEQFFGPGTRLTVL.

The rearrangement uses TRBV28 and TRBJ2-7, with D possibly TRBD1 on 6 matching bases. Deletions cut 2 bases from V and 2 bases from J, with 19 bases between. This CDR3 is 17 amino acids long. Looked up from germline, CDR1 is MDHEN and CDR2 is SYDVKM. This CDR3 reads CASSLIFSRGDTYEQYV. In DNA form, the CDR3 reads TGTGCCAGCAGTTTAATATTTTCCAGGGGCGATACCTACGAGCAGTACGTC.

The chain employs TRBV7-2 and TRBJ2-6; possible D gene TRBD1, 5 bases. V lost 2 bases and J lost 0, with 8 bases in between. The CDR3 loop spans 16 amino acids. Per germline, CDR1 SGHTA and CDR2 FQGNSA. CDR3 residues: CASSLRQHSGANVLTF. CDR3 sequence (DNA): TGTGCCAGCAGCTTAAGACAGCACTCTGGGGCCAACGTCCTGACTTTC. The full variable domain, rest sourced from reference TRBV7-2 and TRBJ2-6, is GAGVSQSPSNKVTEKGKDVELRCDPISGHTALYWYRQSLGQGLEFLIYFQGNSAPDKSGLPSDRFSAERTGGSVSTLTIQRTQQEDSAVYLCASSLRQHSGANVLTFGAGSRLTVL.

The CDR3 loop is CASSFPGLHYEQYV. Here the CDR3 DNA reads TGTGCCAGCAGCTTCCCGGGACTCCACTACGAGCAGTACGTC. The chain links TRBV7-2 to TRBJ2-7, with D maybe TRBD2 (6 bases). There are 14 residues in the CDR3. With 3 bases removed from V and 3 bases from J, the gap between germline ends came to 12 bases. CDR1 is SGHTA and CDR2 is FQGNSA in the germline V gene.

J is TRBJ2-1 and V is TRBV29-1; TRBD2 agrees at 8 bases. The CDR3 has 16 amino acids. V lost 7 bases to trimming and J lost 7 bases; unmatched junction nucleotides: 18. CDR1 SQVTM and CDR2 ANQGSEA come from the germline V gene. The CDR3 region is CSDSLATGGPSNEQFF. CDR3 nucleotides: TGCAGCGACAGCCTAGCAACGGGAGGGCCAAGTAATGAGCAGTTCTTC.

The V call is TRBV5-1, the J call TRBJ1-2; TRBD1 matches 10 bases. CDR1 SGHRS and CDR2 YFSETQ come from the germline V gene. V shed 3 bases and J 2 bases; nucleotides not matched to a gene: 4. This CDR3 region has 15 residues. As DNA, the CDR3 is TGCGCCAGCAGCTCGGGGACAGGGGCGAACTATGGCTACACCTTC. The encoded protein is CASSSGTGANYGYTF. Filled out from reference TRBV5-1 and TRBJ1-2, the complete variable domain reads KAGVTQTPRYLIKTRGQQVTLSCSPISGHRSVSWYQQTPGQGLQFLFEYFSETQRNKGNFPGRFSGRQFSNSRSEMNVSTLELGDSALYLCASSSGTGANYGYTFGSGTRLTVV.

The chain recombines TRBV2 with TRBJ2-2, with D tentatively TRBD1 (6 bases). CDR3 size: 14 residues. V was shortened by 6 bases and J by 4 bases, with 12 bases between the two germline ends. The V gene's germline CDR1 is SNHLY and CDR2 FYNNEI. CDR3 bases: TGTGCCAGCAGCCGAGGGGGAATCACCGGGGAGCTGTTTTTT. Residues: CASSRGGITGELFF.

The CDR3 DNA reads TGTGCCAGCAGCTCGGCTGGGGCCGTTTACGAGCAGTACGTC. Protein: CASSSAGAVYEQYV. The rearrangement joins TRBV6-5 to TRBJ2-7; D perhaps matches TRBD1 (5 bases). The germline gives CDR1 MNHEY, CDR2 SVGAGI. V dropped 6 bases and J dropped 4 bases, with 16 bases sitting between them. The CDR3 is 14 amino acids.

The chain carries TRBV19 and TRBJ2-1; the match to TRBD2 covers 8 bases. The CDR3 is 13 residues long. J was trimmed by 10 bases and V by 7 bases; bases with no gene match: 9. Germline V gene sequence: CDR1 LNHDA, CDR2 SQIVND (reference sequence). DNA of the CDR3: TGTGCCAGTAACCCAACGGGAGGGCACGAGCAGTTCTTC. Its protein product is CASNPTGGHEQFF. Filled out from reference TRBV19 and TRBJ2-1, the complete variable domain reads DGGITQSPKYLFRKEGQNVTLSCEQNLNHDAMYWYRQDPGQGLRLIYYSQIVNDFQKGDIAEGYSVSREKKESFPLTVTSAQKNPTAFYLCASNPTGGHEQFFGPGTRLTVL.

The V gene is TRBV24-1, the J gene TRBJ1-2; 8 nucleotides line up with TRBD1. The CDR3 covers 16 residues. With 4 bases clipped from V and 5 bases from J, the junction kept 11 bases outside the gene matches. Germline assignment: CDR1 KGHDR and CDR2 SFDVKD. The CDR3 region has the DNA TGTGCCACCAGTGACGCAGACAGGGGTCGGGGGTATGGCTACACCTTC. Amino acid sequence: CATSDADRGRGYGYTF.

The chain uses TRBV5-1 and TRBJ2-3, with 7 bases lining up with TRBD1. This CDR3 has 15 residues. After removal of 0 bases from V and 2 bases from J, the junction contained 3 bases not matched to a gene. From germline, CDR1 is SGHRS and CDR2 YFSETQ. CDR3 nucleotides: TGCGCCAGCAGCTTGGCTGACAGGGCCACAGATACGCAGTATTTT. It encodes CASSLADRATDTQYF.